This TCR beta chain stems from a study of T cells in Graves' hyperthyroidism and ophthalmopathy. The V gene lost 5 bases and the J gene lost 4 bases, with 15 bases spanning the gap. This CDR3 region has 14 residues. Germline values: CDR1 SGDLS, CDR2 YYNGEE. Uncontrolled infection, other autoimmune disease, pregnancy or lactation barred patients from enrollment. Thyroid ultrasound, orbital computed tomography, clinical symptoms, and serum thyroxine and TRAb underpinned diagnoses. About this clonotype: Antigen: not known.

Amplified TCR beta CDR3 regions came from RNA transcripts. The TCR CDR3 was amplified in a first-round RT-PCR using the HTBI primer set. Via MiXCR, TCRdb re-called the multiplex PCR reads, giving one row per CDR3 protein. The table has about 660,000 distinct CDR3 sequences, about 45% seen once. Findings and caveats of the study: Blood held most thyroid clonotypes expanded above 0.001 frequency. Separating ophthalmopathy from stable hyperthyroidism was achieved by a 13 V-J model.

The sample taken for sequencing was peripheral blood or thyroid tissue (not recorded which). The sequence came from an adult man with Graves' disease, either hyperthyroidism or ophthalmopathy (not recorded which). The chain carries TRBV9 and TRBJ1-2; a possible D gene is TRBD1 (6 bases). The CDR3 DNA follows: TGTGCCAGCAGTGCACAGACAGGCACCTATGGCTACACCTTC. Its protein is CASSAQTGTYGYTF.